What follows are 8 T cell receptor beta chains derived from one specimen sequenced in a study of shared clonotypes between healthy human individuals. Repertoires were generated with immunoSEQ multiplex PCR, while TCRdb's copy carries only in-frame clones and drops some. The sample has fewer than 2.5 million clones, approximately 93% seen once. The sequencing sample was made of naive CD4+ T cells from PBMCs. The sample's subset: CD45RA+ positively selected. The receptors here all came from a man younger than 30 in good health. Some clones in this sample may be carry-over from other donors' samples.

This chain uses TRBV28 with TRBJ2-1; 9 nucleotides match TRBD2. The V segment lost 3 bases and the J segment 7 bases; nucleotides outside the gene matches: 16. The CDR3 runs to 18 residues. Germline-derived CDR1 and CDR2 are MDHEN and SYDVKM. The CDR3 DNA sequence: TGTGCCAGCAGTTTTTCGTGGGGCGGGAGGGGAGTTGGGAATGAGCAGTTCTTC. This codes for CASSFSWGGRGVGNEQFF.

The CDR3 nucleotides read TGTGCCAGCAGGGACGGGACCCAGGGGACCGAGCAGTACTTC. It translates to CASRDGTQGTEQYF. V gene TRBV6-5 combines with J gene TRBJ2-7; TRBD1 is a possible D gene (6 bases). V shed 6 bases and J shed 6 bases, with 18 bases lying between them. The length of the CDR3 is 14 residues. Germline assignment: CDR1 MNHEY and CDR2 SVGAGI.

In DNA, the CDR3 is TGCGCCAGCAGTCAGGTCGGGACAGGGGTTAGCAATCAGCCCCAGCATTTT. Translating gives CASSQVGTGVSNQPQHF. V and J are TRBV10-2 and TRBJ1-5, with 10 bases fitting TRBD1. The V segment lost 5 bases and the J segment 0 bases; nucleotides outside the gene matches: 7. Germline values: CDR1 WSHSY, CDR2 SAAADI. CDR3 length: 17 residues.

This clone was observed a single time. This chain connects TRBV5-4 to TRBJ2-5; D is perhaps TRBD1 (5 bases). The DNA end favors TRBJ2-7, so the J call may be wrong. CDR1 SGHNT and CDR2 YYREEE come from the germline V gene (reference sequence). The CDR3 spans 17 residues. This chain's CDR3 is CASSSPPAGSRSYEQYF. CDR3 nucleotides: TGTGCCAGCAGCTCCCCACCCGCAGGGTCCCGCTCCTACGAGCAGTACTTC.

V is TRBV4-2 and J is TRBJ2-1; 7 nucleotides align to TRBD2. Losses at the gene ends were 4 bases for V and 6 bases for J; bases not matched to a gene: 3. Germline-derived CDR1 and CDR2 are LGHNA and YNFKEQ. This CDR3 spans 13 amino acids. The CDR3 sequence: CASSRPGGNEQFF. Here the CDR3 DNA reads TGTGCCAGCAGCCGCCCGGGGGGCAATGAGCAGTTCTTC.

This sequence joins TRBV7-9 and TRBJ2-7; 9 nucleotides agree with TRBD1. Germline CDR1 is SEHNR and CDR2 is FQNEAQ (reference sequence). Trimming cost V 8 bases and J 5 bases; bases outside gene matches: 10. CDR3 length: 14 residues. The CDR3: CASSGGQGRHEQYF. Written as DNA, the CDR3 is TGTGCCAGCTCCGGGGGACAGGGTCGCCACGAGCAGTACTTC.

The V and J genes are TRBV4-1 and TRBJ2-4; D unclear. The CDR3 spans 16 residues. Trimming stripped 3 bases from V and 7 bases from J, with 19 bases between. The germline V gene encodes CDR1 MGHRA and CDR2 YSYEKL. The CDR3 loop is CASSHLKDASKNIQYF. The CDR3 DNA follows: TGCGCCAGCAGCCACTTAAAGGACGCTTCAAAGAACATTCAGTACTTC.

The chain recombines TRBV18 with TRBJ2-7; 7 bases map to TRBD1. Germline CDR1 is KGHSH and CDR2 is LQKENI. This CDR3 contains 16 residues. V shed 1 base and J 0 bases; nucleotides not matched to a gene: 6. CDR3 coding DNA: TGTGCCAGCTCACCACGTCCGGGACAGTACTCCTACGAGCAGTACTTC. It encodes CASSPRPGQYSYEQYF.